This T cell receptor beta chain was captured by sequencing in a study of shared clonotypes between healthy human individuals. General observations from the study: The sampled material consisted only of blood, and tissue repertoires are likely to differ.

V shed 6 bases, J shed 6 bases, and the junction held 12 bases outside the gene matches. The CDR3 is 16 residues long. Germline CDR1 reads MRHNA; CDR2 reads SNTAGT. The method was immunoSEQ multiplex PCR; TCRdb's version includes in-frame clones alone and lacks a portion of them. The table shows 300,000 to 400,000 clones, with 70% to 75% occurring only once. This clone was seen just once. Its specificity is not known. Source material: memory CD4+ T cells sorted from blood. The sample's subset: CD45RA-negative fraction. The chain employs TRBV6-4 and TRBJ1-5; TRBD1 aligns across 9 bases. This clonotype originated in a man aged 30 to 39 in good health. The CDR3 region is CASSGGQGSVGQPQHF. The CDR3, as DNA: TGTGCCAGCAGCGGGGGACAGGGAAGTGTCGGTCAGCCCCAGCATTTT.